This T cell receptor (beta chain) was observed in a study of T cell repertoires in cytomegalovirus infection. TCRdb ran MiXCR on the reads and lists one entry per CDR3 protein. The sample has hundreds of thousands of distinct CDR3 sequences; roughly 26% are singletons. Trimming cost V 4 bases and J 4 bases; bases outside gene matches: 2. The CDR3 loop spans 14 amino acids. Germline V gene data show CDR1 as MGHRA and CDR2 as YSYEKL. This sequence was found in a human donor in good health (CMV status not recorded). Some clones in this sample may be carry-over from other donors' samples. This rearrangement joins TRBV4-1 to TRBJ2-7, with TRBD1 identical over 12 bases. Sequencing input: CD8+ T cells from PBMCs. CDR3 sequence: CASSRGQGAYEQYF. The DNA for the CDR3 is TGCGCCAGCAGCCGGGGACAGGGGGCATACGAGCAGTACTTC.